This T cell receptor beta chain was profiled in a study of T cells in localized non-small cell lung cancer. Measured with immunoSEQ multiplex PCR; TCRdb has only the in-frame clones, and not every one. The sample holds about 45,000 clones, about 86% seen once. Sequencing used peripheral blood mononuclear cells, obtained before any cancer treatment. This receptor was obtained from a man aged 35 to 69 with stage III lung adenocarcinoma.

The CDR3 protein is CASSLPLAGGSSYEQYF. In nucleotides, the CDR3 is TGTGCCAGCAGCTTGCCTCTAGCGGGGGGGAGCTCCTACGAGCAGTACTTC. V is TRBV5-4 and J is TRBJ2-7; 12 bases match TRBD2. J lost 0 bases, V lost 1 base, and 5 bases had no gene match. The CDR3 contains 17 residues. Per germline, CDR1 SGHNT and CDR2 YYREEE (reference sequence).